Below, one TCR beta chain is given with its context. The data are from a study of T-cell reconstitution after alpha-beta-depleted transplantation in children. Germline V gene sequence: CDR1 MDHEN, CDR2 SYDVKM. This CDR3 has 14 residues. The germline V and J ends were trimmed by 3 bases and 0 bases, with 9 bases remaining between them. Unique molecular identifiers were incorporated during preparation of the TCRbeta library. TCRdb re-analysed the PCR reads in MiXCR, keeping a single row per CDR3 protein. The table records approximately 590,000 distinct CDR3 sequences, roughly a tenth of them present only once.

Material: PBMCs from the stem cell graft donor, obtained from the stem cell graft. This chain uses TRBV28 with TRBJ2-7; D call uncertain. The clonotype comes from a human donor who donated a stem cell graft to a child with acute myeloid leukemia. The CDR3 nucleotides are TGTGCCAGCAGTTTTGTGGCCGGCTCCTACGAGCAGTACTTC. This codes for CASSFVAGSYEQYF.